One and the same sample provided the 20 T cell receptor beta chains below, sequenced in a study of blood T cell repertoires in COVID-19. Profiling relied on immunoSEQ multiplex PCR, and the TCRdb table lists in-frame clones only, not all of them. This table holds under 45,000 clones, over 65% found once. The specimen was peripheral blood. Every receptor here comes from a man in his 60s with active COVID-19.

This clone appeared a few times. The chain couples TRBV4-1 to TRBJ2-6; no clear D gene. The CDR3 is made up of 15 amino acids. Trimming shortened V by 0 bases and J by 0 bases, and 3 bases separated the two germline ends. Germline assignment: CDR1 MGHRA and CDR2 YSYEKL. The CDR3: CASSQDSSGANVLTF. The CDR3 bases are TGCGCCAGCAGCCAAGACAGCTCTGGGGCCAACGTCCTGACTTTC.

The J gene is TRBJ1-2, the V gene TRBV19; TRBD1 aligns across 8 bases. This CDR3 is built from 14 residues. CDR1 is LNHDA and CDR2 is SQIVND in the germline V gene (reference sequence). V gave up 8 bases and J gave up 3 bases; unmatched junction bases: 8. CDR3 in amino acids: CASLDRAGHYGYTF. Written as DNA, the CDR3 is TGTGCCAGTTTGGACAGGGCAGGACACTATGGCTACACCTTC.

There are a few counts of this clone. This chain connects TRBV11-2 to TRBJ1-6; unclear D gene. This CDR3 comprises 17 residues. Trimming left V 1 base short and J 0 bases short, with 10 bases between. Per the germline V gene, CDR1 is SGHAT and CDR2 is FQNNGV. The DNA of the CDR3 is TGTGCCAGCAGCTTAGTAGGAGGGAGCTCCTATAATTCACCCCTCCACTTT. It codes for CASSLVGGSSYNSPLHF.

The CDR3: CASRDRSTDTQYF. The CDR3 DNA reads TGTGCCAGCAGAGACAGAAGCACAGATACGCAGTATTTT. The rearrangement uses TRBV3-1 (or the pseudogene TRBV3-2) and TRBJ2-3; TRBD1 is a possible D gene (5 bases). Germline-derived CDR1 and CDR2 are LGHDT and YNNKEL (reference sequence). The ends were cut back, 6 bases at V and 0 bases at J, with 7 bases in the middle. The CDR3 runs to 13 residues.

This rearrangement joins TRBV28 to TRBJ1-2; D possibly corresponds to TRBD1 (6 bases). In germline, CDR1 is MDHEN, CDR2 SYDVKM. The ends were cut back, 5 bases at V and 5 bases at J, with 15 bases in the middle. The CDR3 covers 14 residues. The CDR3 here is CASSPKYRVYGYTF. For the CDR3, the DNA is TGTGCCAGCAGTCCCAAGTACAGGGTTTATGGCTACACCTTC.

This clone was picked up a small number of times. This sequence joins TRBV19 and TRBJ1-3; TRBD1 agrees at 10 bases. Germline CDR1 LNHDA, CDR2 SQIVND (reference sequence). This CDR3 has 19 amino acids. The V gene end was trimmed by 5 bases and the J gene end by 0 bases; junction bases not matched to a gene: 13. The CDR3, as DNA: TGTGCCAGTAGTCGCGGGACAGGGGCCTTCTTGAGCTCTGGAAACACCATATATTTT. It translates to CASSRGTGAFLSSGNTIYF.

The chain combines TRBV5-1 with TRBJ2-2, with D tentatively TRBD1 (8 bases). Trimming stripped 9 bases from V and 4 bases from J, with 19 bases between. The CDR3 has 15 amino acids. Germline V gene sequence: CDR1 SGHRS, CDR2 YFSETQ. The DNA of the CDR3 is TGCGCCACCACGACAGGGGAGGGGGTCACCGGGGAGCTGTTTTTT. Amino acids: CATTTGEGVTGELFF.

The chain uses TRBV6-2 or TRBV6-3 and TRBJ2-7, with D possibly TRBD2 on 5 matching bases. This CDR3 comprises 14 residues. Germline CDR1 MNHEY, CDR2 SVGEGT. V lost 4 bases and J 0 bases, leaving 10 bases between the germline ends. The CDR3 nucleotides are TGTGCCAGCAGTTCCCAGACTAACTCCTACGAGCAGTACTTC. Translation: CASSSQTNSYEQYF.

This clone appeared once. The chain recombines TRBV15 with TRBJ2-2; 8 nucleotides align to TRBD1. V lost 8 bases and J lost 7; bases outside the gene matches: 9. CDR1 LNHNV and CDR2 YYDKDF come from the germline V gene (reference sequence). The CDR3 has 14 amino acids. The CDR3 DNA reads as TGTGCCACCCGGCAGGGGGCGTTTAGCGGGGAGCTGTTTTTT. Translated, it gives CATRQGAFSGELFF. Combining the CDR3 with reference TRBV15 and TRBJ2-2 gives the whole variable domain DAMVIQNPRYQVTQFGKPVTLSCSQTLNHNVMYWYQQKSSQAPKLLFHYYDKDFNNEADTPDNFQSRRPNTSFCFLDIRSPGLGDTAMYLCATRQGAFSGELFFGEGSRLTVL.

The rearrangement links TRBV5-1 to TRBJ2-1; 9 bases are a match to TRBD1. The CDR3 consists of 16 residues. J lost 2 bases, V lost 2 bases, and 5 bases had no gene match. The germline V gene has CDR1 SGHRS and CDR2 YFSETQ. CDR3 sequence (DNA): TGCGCCAGCAGCTTACTTACAGGGGGCGCCTACAATGAGCAGTTCTTC. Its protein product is CASSLLTGGAYNEQFF. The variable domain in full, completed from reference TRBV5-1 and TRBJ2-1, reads KAGVTQTPRYLIKTRGQQVTLSCSPISGHRSVSWYQQTPGQGLQFLFEYFSETQRNKGNFPGRFSGRQFSNSRSEMNVSTLELGDSALYLCASSLLTGGAYNEQFFGPGTRLTVL.

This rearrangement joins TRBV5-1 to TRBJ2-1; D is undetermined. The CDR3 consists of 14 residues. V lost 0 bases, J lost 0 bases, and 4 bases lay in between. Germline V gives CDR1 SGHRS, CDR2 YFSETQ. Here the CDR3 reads CASSLGSSYNEQFF. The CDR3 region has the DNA TGCGCCAGCAGCTTGGGGAGCTCCTACAATGAGCAGTTCTTC.

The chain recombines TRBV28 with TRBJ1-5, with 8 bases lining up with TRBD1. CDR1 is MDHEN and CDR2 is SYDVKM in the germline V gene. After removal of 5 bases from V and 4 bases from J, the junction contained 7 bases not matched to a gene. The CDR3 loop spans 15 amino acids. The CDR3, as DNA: TGTGCCAGCAGTGGTACAGGGGGTGGGAATCAGCCCCAGCATTTT. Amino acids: CASSGTGGGNQPQHF.

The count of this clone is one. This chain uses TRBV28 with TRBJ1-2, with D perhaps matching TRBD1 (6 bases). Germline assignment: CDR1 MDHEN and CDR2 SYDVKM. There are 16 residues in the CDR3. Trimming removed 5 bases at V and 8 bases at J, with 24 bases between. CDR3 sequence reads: CASSAWEGGALGGYTF. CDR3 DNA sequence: TGTGCCAGCAGTGCATGGGAGGGGGGGGCGCTGGGCGGCTACACCTTC.

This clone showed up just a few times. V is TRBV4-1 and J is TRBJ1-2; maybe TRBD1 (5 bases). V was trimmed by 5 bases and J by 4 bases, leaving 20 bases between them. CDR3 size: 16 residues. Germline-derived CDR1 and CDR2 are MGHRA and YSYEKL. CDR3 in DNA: TGCGCCAGCAGCTCTTCTCGCGGCAGGGTCCTCTATGGCTACACCTTC. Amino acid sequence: CASSSSRGRVLYGYTF.

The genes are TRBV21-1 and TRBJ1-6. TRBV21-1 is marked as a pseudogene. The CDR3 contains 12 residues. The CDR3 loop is CALPSVPKEDHF. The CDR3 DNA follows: TGTGCCTTGCCCAGCGTCCCTAAGGAGGACCACTTT.

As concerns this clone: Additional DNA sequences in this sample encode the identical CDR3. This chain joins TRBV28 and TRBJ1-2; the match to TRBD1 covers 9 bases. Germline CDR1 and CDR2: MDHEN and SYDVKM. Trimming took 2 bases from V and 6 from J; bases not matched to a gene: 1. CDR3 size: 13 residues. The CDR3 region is CASSLGTGNGYTF. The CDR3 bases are TGTGCCAGCAGTTTAGGGACAGGGAATGGCTACACCTTC.

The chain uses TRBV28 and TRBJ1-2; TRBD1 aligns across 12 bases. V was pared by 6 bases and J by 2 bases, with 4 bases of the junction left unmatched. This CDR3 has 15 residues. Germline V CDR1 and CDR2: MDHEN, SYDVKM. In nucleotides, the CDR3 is TGTGCCAGCAGCCCGGGACAGGGGGCGAACTATGGCTACACCTTC. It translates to CASSPGQGANYGYTF.

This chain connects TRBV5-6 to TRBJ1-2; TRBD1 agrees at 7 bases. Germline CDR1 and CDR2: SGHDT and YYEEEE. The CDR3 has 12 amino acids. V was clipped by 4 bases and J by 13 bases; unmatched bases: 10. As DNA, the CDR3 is TGTGCCAGCAGCGTCGACAGGGTGAGGATCACCTTC. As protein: CASSVDRVRITF.

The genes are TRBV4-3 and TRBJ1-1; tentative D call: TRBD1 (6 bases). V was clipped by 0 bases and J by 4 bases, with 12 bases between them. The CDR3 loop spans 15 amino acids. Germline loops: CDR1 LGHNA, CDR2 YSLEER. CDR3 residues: CASSQDSWGPTEAFF. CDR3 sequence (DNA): TGCGCCAGCAGCCAAGATTCCTGGGGGCCCACTGAAGCTTTCTTT.

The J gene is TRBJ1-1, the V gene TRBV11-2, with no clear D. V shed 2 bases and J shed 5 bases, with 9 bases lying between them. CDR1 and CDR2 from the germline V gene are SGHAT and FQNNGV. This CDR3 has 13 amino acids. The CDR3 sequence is CASSLLRGTEAFF. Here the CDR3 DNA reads TGTGCCAGCAGCTTACTCCGGGGAACTGAAGCTTTCTTT.